A selection of T cell receptor beta chains follows, all from one sample in a study of T cell responses to AZD1222 COVID-19 vaccine. This table comes from immunoSEQ multiplex PCR, and its TCRdb copy is limited to in-frame clones, with some not included. The table has approximately 80,000 clones, more than 70% seen once. This sample comprised peripheral blood, obtained on day 0 of AZD1222 vaccination. The receptors derive from an adult in good health. CDR3s leave out the opening cysteine and the closing phenylalanine or tryptophan. The D gene is left open where the match is weak. Where a row states a size, it is once, few, many or the class of an expanded clone; other rows omit it.

cdr3_aa	clone_size	j_call	v_call	cdr3_length	d_call
ASLSPDGGGASGYT	once	TRBJ1-2	TRBV28	14	NA
ASSYQTNSPLH	NA	TRBJ1-6	TRBV6-5	11	NA
ASSQNSGGAPYNEQF	NA	TRBJ2-1	TRBV4-1	15	TRBD2
ASSYFGSEAAGELF	NA	TRBJ2-2	TRBV6-5	14	NA
ASSQVGGRETQY	once	TRBJ2-5	TRBV4-1	12	NA
ASSLAAGINTEAF	once	TRBJ1-1	TRBV5-1	13	NA
ASTHTSSYNEQF	NA	TRBJ2-1	TRBV27	12	NA
ASSEGSFVGNTEAF	NA	TRBJ1-1	TRBV6-1	14	NA
ASSRRGLTYLSTDTQY	NA	TRBJ2-3	TRBV19	16	NA
AISEQDEQY	many	TRBJ2-7	TRBV10-3	9	NA
ASSTEVLVYT	NA	TRBJ1-2	TRBV19	10	NA
ASSPRPVPYEQY	NA	TRBJ2-7	TRBV6-2/TRBV6-3	12	NA
ASSSLAGSYEQY	NA	TRBJ2-7	TRBV27	12	NA
ATSYNTDQPQH	NA	TRBJ1-5	TRBV6-5	11	NA
ASGLEPNNEQF	NA	TRBJ2-1	TRBV12-5	11	NA
ASSYVENYGYT	NA	TRBJ1-2	TRBV6-6	11	NA
ASSPNRGTEAF	NA	TRBJ1-1	TRBV6-2/TRBV6-3	11	TRBD1
ASSLTGTGARNTEAF	once	TRBJ1-1	TRBV7-6	15	TRBD1
ASSLGGAEAF	NA	TRBJ1-1	TRBV7-9	10	NA
ASSYPQGGNNEQF	NA	TRBJ2-1	TRBV19	13	NA
ASSLRTSTDTQY	NA	TRBJ2-3	TRBV19	12	NA
ASSIDYGSYNEQF	NA	TRBJ2-1	TRBV19	13	NA
ASSTKSQVSWGTGELF	NA	TRBJ2-2	TRBV7-9	16	NA
SVVWDSEQY	NA	TRBJ2-7	TRBV29-1	9	TRBD1
ASTLLGVNGYT	NA	TRBJ1-2	TRBV6-6	11	NA
ASSLGWGDTILLH	once	TRBJ1-6	TRBV7-8	13	NA
ASSSPSGGRARAGELF	NA	TRBJ2-2	TRBV19	16	TRBD2
ASSEPRGRAYNEQF	NA	TRBJ2-1	TRBV4-1	14	TRBD2
ASSLPTGRNTEAF	NA	TRBJ1-1	TRBV7-9	13	TRBD1
ASSPITGNTEAF	once	TRBJ1-1	TRBV18	12	NA
ASSLGPRVDNQPQH	NA	TRBJ1-5	TRBV5-6	14	NA
ASSPTANNQPQH	NA	TRBJ1-5	TRBV18	12	NA
ASSGGHLYNEQF	NA	TRBJ2-1	TRBV2	12	NA
ASSGGTGVQPQH	few	TRBJ1-5	TRBV9	12	TRBD1
AWSVLDGEQY	NA	TRBJ2-7	TRBV30	10	NA
ASSTGTGSYEQY	NA	TRBJ2-7	TRBV18	12	TRBD1
ATSKGGATNTEAF	NA	TRBJ1-1	TRBV15	13	NA
ASSIRLAITGELF	few	TRBJ2-2	TRBV19	13	TRBD2
ASSPELAGGPPQY	NA	TRBJ2-3	TRBV7-8	13	TRBD2
ASSQSWDSYEQY	NA	TRBJ2-7	TRBV23-1	12	TRBD1
ASSSTSYEQY	NA	TRBJ2-7	TRBV6-5	10	NA
ASSSGSPGELF	NA	TRBJ2-2	TRBV11-2	11	NA
ASSPAYQNTEAF	NA	TRBJ1-1	TRBV7-9	12	NA
ASSLARGGELF	NA	TRBJ2-2	TRBV5-1	11	NA
ASSSFRDRGYEQY	NA	TRBJ2-7	TRBV11-2	13	TRBD1
ATGTSVYNEQF	NA	TRBJ2-1	TRBV10-3	11	TRBD2
ASSPTSVGNTIY	NA	TRBJ1-3	TRBV11-2	12	NA
ASSHTGTSPDGYT	NA	TRBJ1-2	TRBV4-1	13	NA
ASDPGSNQPQH	NA	TRBJ1-5	TRBV28	11	NA
ASGTGAGEQY	NA	TRBJ2-7	TRBV12-3/TRBV12-4	10	TRBD1
ASSNYNYGYT	NA	TRBJ1-2	TRBV6-5	10	NA
ASSSGTLNQPQH	NA	TRBJ1-5	TRBV5-5	12	NA
ASSHFISSYEQY	NA	TRBJ2-7	TRBV11-3	12	NA
ASSYTSGSYEQY	NA	TRBJ2-7	TRBV6-5	12	TRBD2
ASRRTGNQPQH	once	TRBJ1-5	TRBV2	11	TRBD1